This T cell receptor beta chain was captured by sequencing in a study of blood T cells in healthy people across ages. Study findings and constraints: Strong correlation existed between TCR beta diversity and naive T cell percentage.

The V end was cut by 0 bases, the J end by 4 bases, with 13 bases between. The CDR3 runs 15 residues. Germline V lookup: CDR1 SGHRS, CDR2 YFSETQ. Per sample, extraction of total RNA gave at least 5 micrograms in every case. Worth noting for this clonotype: Its antigen is currently unknown.

A second PCR, run for roughly 7 to 12 cycles, used a sample-barcoded 5' primer plus a J-beta primer mix. TCRdb re-derived calls from the 5' RACE reads in MiXCR, one entry per CDR3 protein. The table records 1.8 million or so distinct CDR3 sequences, around 40% of them present only once. This rearrangement joins TRBV5-1 to TRBJ2-5; D is undetermined. This receptor was identified in a human donor in good health. Sequencing used blood. CDR3 loop: CASSLAGSLRETQYF. The CDR3 region has the DNA TGCGCCAGCAGCTTGGCCGGCAGCCTGAGAGAGACCCAGTACTTC.